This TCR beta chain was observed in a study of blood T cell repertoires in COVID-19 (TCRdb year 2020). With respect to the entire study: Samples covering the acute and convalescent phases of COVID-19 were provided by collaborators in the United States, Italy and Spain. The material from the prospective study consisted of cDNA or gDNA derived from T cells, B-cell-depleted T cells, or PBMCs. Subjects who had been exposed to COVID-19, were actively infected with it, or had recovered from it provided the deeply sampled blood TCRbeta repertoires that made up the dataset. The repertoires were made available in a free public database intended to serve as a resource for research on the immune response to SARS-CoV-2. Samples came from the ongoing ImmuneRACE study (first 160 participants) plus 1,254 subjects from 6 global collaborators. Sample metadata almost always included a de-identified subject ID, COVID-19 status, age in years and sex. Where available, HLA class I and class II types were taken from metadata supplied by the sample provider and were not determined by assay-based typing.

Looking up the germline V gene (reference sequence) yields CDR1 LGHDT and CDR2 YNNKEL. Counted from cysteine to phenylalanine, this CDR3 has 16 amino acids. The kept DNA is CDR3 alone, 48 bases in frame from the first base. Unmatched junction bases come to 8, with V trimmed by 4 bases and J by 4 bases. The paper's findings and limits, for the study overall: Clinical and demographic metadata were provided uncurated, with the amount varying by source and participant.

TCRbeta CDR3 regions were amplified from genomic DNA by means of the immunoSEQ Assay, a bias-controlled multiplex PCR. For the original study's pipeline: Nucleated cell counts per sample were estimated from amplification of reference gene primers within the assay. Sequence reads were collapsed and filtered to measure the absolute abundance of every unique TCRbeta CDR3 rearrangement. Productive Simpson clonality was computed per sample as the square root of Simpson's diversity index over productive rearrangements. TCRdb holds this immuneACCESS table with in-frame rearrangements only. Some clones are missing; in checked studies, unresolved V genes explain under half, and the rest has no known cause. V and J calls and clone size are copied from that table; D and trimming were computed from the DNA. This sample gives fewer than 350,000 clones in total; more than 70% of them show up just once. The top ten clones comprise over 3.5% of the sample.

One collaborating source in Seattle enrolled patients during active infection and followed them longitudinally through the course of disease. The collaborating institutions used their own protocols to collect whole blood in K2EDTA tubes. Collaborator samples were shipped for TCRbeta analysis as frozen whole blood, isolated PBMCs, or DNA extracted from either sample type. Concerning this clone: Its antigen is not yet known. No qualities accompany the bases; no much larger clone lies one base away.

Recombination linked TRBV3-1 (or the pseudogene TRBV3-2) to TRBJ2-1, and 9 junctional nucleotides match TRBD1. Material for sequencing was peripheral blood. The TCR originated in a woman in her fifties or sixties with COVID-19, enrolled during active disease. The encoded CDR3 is CASSPPGTGTYNEQFF. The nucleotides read TGTGCCAGCAGCCCCCCCGGGACAGGGACATACAATGAGCAGTTCTTC.